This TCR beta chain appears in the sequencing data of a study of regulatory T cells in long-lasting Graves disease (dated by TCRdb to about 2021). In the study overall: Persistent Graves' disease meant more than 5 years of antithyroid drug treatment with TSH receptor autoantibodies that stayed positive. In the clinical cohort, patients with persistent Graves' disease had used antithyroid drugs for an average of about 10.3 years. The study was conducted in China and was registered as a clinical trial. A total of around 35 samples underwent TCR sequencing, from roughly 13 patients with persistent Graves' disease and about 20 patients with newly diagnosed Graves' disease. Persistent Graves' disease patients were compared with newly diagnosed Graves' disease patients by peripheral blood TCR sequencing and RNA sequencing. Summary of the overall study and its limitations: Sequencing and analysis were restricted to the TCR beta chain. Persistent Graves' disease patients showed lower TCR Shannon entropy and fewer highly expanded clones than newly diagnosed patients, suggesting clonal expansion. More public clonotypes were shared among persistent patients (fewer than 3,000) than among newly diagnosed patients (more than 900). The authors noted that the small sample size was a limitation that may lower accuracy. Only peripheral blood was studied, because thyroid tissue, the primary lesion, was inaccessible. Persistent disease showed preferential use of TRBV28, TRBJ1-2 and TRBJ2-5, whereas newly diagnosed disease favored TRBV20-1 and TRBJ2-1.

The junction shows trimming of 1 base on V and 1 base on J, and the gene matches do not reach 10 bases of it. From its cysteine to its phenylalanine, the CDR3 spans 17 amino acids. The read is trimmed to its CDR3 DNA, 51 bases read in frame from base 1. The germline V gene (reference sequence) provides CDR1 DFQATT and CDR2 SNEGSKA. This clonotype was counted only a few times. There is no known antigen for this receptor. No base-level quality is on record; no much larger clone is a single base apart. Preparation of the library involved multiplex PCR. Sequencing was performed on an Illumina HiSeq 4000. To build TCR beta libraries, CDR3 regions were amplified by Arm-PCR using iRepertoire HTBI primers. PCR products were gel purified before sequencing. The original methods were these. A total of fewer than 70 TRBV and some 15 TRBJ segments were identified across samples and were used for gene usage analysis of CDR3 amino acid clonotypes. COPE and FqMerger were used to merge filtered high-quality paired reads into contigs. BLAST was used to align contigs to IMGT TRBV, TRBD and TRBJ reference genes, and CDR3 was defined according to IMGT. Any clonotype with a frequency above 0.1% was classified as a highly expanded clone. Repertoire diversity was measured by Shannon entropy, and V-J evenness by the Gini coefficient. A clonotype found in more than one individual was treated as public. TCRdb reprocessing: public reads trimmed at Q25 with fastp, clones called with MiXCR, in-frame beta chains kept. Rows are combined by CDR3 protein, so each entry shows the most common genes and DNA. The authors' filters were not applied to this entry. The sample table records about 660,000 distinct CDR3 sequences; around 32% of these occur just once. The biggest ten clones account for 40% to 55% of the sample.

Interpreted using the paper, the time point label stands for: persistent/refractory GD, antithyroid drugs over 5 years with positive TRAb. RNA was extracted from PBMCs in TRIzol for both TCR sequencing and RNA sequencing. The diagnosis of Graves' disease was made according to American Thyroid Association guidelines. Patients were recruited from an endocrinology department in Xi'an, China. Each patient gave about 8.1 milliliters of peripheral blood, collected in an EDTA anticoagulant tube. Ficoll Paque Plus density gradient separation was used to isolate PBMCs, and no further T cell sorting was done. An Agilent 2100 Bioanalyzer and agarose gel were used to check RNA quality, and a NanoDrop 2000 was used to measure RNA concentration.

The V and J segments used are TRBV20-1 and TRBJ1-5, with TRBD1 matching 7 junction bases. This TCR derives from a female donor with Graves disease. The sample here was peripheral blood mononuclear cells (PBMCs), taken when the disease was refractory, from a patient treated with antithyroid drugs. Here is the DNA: TGCAGTGCTAGAGTGGGGGAGACAGGGTTAAGCAATCAGCCCCAGCATTTT. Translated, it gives CSARVGETGLSNQPQHF.